These T cell receptor beta chains were read from a single sample in a study of shared clonotypes between healthy human individuals. Assay used: immunoSEQ multiplex PCR; TCRdb lists only in-frame clones, some missing. Altogether some 1,900,000 clones are present, just under 95% being singletons, with the ten largest covering more than 0.9%. The sequencing sample was made of naive CD8+ T cells sorted from blood. The receptors were sampled from a man aged 18 to 35 in good health. Each CDR3 is given with its conserved first and last residue.

v_call,cdr3_aa
TRBV7-6,CASSLAGPNTEAFF
TRBV30,CAWSVPGELYEQYF
TRBV9,CASSPDNSYEQYF
TRBV11-2,CASSETGYTEAFF
TRBV7-8,CASSLRDRTLFSYNEQFF
TRBV30,CAWSVGDTEQFF
TRBV7-9,CASSPPRLSGVETQYF
TRBV28,CASSLTSAGNTIYF
TRBV19,CASSSLSQGAGQPQHF
TRBV6-1,CASSEYKSGETQYF
TRBV5-8,CASSLWREETQYF
TRBV2,CASSGLAGVDTQYF
TRBV13,CASSLGQLSSGANVLTF
TRBV6-1,CASSRDRGRNEQFF
TRBV29-1,CSVHGPAINEQFF
TRBV7-9,CASSDLYGYTF
TRBV6-1,CASRDREVQPQHF
TRBV7-3,CASSLERGPYNEQFF
TRBV27,CASSPSGGYEQYF